Here is one T cell receptor beta chain with its context. This sample is part of a study of blood T cell repertoires in COVID-19. Background on the study: T cells, B-cell-depleted T cells, or PBMCs provided the cDNA or gDNA that served as material.

The length of the CDR3 is 13 residues. The germline V and J ends were trimmed by 5 bases and 5 bases, with 12 bases remaining between them. CDR1 is SNHLY, CDR2 FYNNEI, per germline. Method: immunoSEQ multiplex PCR; TCRdb's copy keeps in-frame clones and lacks some. The sample lists some 300,000 clones, around nine tenths occurring once. Enrollees, about 18 to 95 years old, lived in approximately 24 US areas. Clinical histories supplied by participants themselves formed the basis of cohort assignment. The chain couples TRBV2 to TRBJ2-5, with TRBD1 as a possible D gene (6 bases). Source material: PBMCs or T cells enriched from blood (not recorded which). The origin of this receptor is a woman aged 55-69 years in a cohort exposed to, infected with or recovered from COVID-19 (not recorded which). CDR3 amino acids: CASSNRVGETQYF. The CDR3 nucleotides read TGTGCCAGCAGTAACAGGGTCGGGGAGACCCAGTACTTC.